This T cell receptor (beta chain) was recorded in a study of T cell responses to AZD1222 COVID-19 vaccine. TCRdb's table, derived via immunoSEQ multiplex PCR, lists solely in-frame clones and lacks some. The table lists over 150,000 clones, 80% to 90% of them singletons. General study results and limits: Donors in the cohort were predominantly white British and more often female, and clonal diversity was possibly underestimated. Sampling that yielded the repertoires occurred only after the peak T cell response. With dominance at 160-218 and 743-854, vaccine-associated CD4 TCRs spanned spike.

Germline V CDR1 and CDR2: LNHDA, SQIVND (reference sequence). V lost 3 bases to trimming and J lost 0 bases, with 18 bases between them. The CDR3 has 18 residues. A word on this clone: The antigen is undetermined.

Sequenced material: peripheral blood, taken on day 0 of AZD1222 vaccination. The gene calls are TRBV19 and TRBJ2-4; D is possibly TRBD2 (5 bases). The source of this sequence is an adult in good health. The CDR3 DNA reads TGTGCCAGTAGTATGAGGACTGCTACACTTCTAGCCAAAAACATTCAGTACTTC. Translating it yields CASSMRTATLLAKNIQYF. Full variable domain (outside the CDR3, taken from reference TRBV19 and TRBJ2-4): DGGITQSPKYLFRKEGQNVTLSCEQNLNHDAMYWYRQDPGQGLRLIYYSQIVNDFQKGDIAEGYSVSREKKESFPLTVTSAQKNPTAFYLCASSMRTATLLAKNIQYFGAGTRLSVL.